Following are 10 T cell receptor beta chains from one sample sequenced in a study of T cell responses to AZD1222 COVID-19 vaccine. Assay used: immunoSEQ multiplex PCR; TCRdb lists only in-frame clones, some missing. Of 150,000 to 200,000 clones in the sample, over 75% were seen once. This sample comprised peripheral blood, obtained on day 0 of AZD1222 vaccination. The origin of the receptors is an adult in good health.

The J gene is TRBJ1-5, the V gene TRBV6-5; D ambiguous. V shed 6 bases and J shed 2 bases, with 5 bases lying between them. This CDR3 has 12 amino acids. Germline-derived CDR1 and CDR2 are MNHEY and SVGAGI. As DNA, the CDR3 is TGTGCCAGCAGCCACGGCAATCAGCCCCAGCATTTT. Translated, it gives CASSHGNQPQHF.

This chain uses TRBV19 with TRBJ2-7; 7 bases align to TRBD2. Germline CDR1 reads LNHDA; CDR2 reads SQIVND (reference sequence). Trimming removed 3 bases from V and 4 bases from J; junction bases left unmatched: 6. The CDR3 is 14 amino acids. CDR3 loop: CASSIRDYTYEQYF. The CDR3 DNA is TGTGCCAGTAGTATTAGGGACTATACTTACGAGCAGTACTTC.

The gene calls are TRBV7-9 and TRBJ2-5; 7 positions agree with TRBD1. CDR3 length equals 14 residues. The germline V gene encodes CDR1 SEHNR and CDR2 FQNEAQ (reference sequence). After removal of 1 base from V and 5 bases from J, the junction contained 4 bases not matched to a gene. The CDR3 loop reads CASSLGQGVETQYF. CDR3 DNA: TGTGCCAGCAGCTTAGGGCAGGGGGTTGAGACCCAGTACTTC. Full variable domain (rest looked up from reference TRBV7-9 and TRBJ2-5): DTGVSQNPRHKITKRGQNVTFRCDPISEHNRLYWYRQTLGQGPEFLTYFQNEAQLEKSRLLSDRFSAERPKGSFSTLEIQRTEQGDSAMYLCASSLGQGVETQYFGPGTRLLVL.

The chain links TRBV12-3 or TRBV12-4 to TRBJ2-7, with 7 bases fitting TRBD2. The CDR3 spans 13 residues. The trim removed 1 base at V and 4 bases at J, leaving 1 base unmatched. The CDR3 is CASSLVGGYEQYF. The CDR3 DNA sequence: TGTGCCAGCAGTTTAGTGGGGGGGTACGAGCAGTACTTC.

The chain recombines TRBV11-2 with TRBJ2-7, with D possibly being TRBD1 (7 bases). Germline V CDR1 and CDR2: SGHAT, FQNNGV. Trimming took off 1 base at V and 6 bases at J, with 13 bases between the two ends. The CDR3 is 14 amino acids. The CDR3 protein is CASSLGQGGLEQYF. The CDR3 DNA reads TGTGCCAGCAGCTTAGGGCAGGGGGGCCTCGAGCAGTACTTC.

The chain couples TRBV5-6 to TRBJ1-2, with TRBD1 identical over 7 bases. V shed 0 bases and J 5 bases; nucleotides not matched to a gene: 7. Germline values: CDR1 SGHDT, CDR2 YYEEEE. This CDR3 has 15 amino acids. In DNA, the CDR3 is TGTGCCAGCAGCTTGGGAGACAGGGTGGATTATGGCTACACCTTC. As protein: CASSLGDRVDYGYTF.

The chain uses TRBV5-6 and TRBJ2-7; TRBD1 might be the D (6 bases). V lost 3 bases to trimming and J lost 6 bases, with 22 bases between them. The CDR3 contains 16 residues. CDR1 SGHDT and CDR2 YYEEEE come from the germline V gene. The CDR3 DNA is TGTGCCAGCAGCTCTGAGCTTAAGGGGGTCTTAGGCGAGCAGTACTTC. Residues: CASSSELKGVLGEQYF.

The rearrangement links TRBV19 to TRBJ1-5; perhaps TRBD1 as D (5 bases). CDR3 length: 14 amino acids. V dropped 1 base and J dropped 5 bases, with 9 bases sitting between them. Germline V gene lookup returns CDR1 LNHDA and CDR2 SQIVND (reference sequence). The CDR3 sequence is CASSIVRDDQPQHF. CDR3 coding DNA: TGTGCCAGTAGTATAGTCAGGGATGATCAGCCCCAGCATTTT.

The genes are TRBV28 and TRBJ2-7; 7 nucleotides agree with TRBD1. Trimming took 6 bases from V and 2 from J; bases not matched to a gene: 10. CDR1 is MDHEN and CDR2 is SYDVKM in the germline V gene. The length of the CDR3 is 15 residues. The CDR3 protein is CASSNNNRGPYEQYV. The DNA for the CDR3 is TGTGCCAGCAGCAATAATAACAGGGGACCCTACGAGCAGTACGTC.

The rearrangement joins TRBV11-2 to TRBJ1-1; D might be TRBD1 (5 bases). This CDR3 comprises 13 residues. The V and J ends lost 3 bases and 4 bases respectively, with 9 bases between them. Germline assignment: CDR1 SGHAT and CDR2 FQNNGV. The CDR3 spells CASSLGRITEAFF. Here the CDR3 DNA reads TGTGCCAGCAGCTTGGGACGGATCACTGAAGCTTTCTTT.